This record concerns one T cell receptor beta chain sequence. The record originates from a study of blood T cell repertoires in COVID-19. Overall study context: Whether acute or convalescent, the COVID-19 samples came from the United States, Italy and Spain.

Authors' methods: Nucleated cell counts were estimated from reference gene primer amplification. TCRdb keeps only in-frame clones here, not all; method: immunoSEQ multiplex PCR. V and J calls and clone size are given by that table; D and trimming were obtained from the DNA. The data hold over 140,000 clones, with about 86% observed a single time. Sequenced material: peripheral blood. This TCR derives from a woman aged 60-75 years with acute or convalescent COVID-19.

CDR3 residues: CASSLEKQVRYEQYF. The CDR3 nucleotides read TGTGCCAGCAGCTTAGAAAAACAGGTCCGCTACGAGCAGTACTTC. The chain links TRBV11-2 to TRBJ2-7, with D perhaps matching TRBD1 (5 bases). This CDR3 comprises 15 residues. Germline CDR1 and CDR2: SGHAT and FQNNGV. V shed 0 bases and J shed 3 bases, with 12 bases lying between them.